This paragraph reports one T cell receptor beta chain. This clone has more than one count but fewer than ten. Its antigen is currently not known. Base quality data are lacking; no much larger clone is found one base away. The sample's time point label, in plain terms: about 28 days (+/-7) after the second vaccine dose. Because spike-specific TCR depth and breadth did not differ between the two schedules, AZD1222 recipients who got a second dose at roughly 4 weeks were pooled with those who got a second dose at roughly 12 weeks. Vaccinee samples were obtained from the UK trials COV001 and COV002, which included a single-blind randomized controlled phase 2/3 trial of AZD1222 (ChAdOx1 nCoV-19) in healthy adults. For TCRbeta chain sequencing, PBMC samples from trial participants were taken at day 0 and at day 28 after the second dose. The CDR3 runs 16 residues from the cysteine to the phenylalanine. This entry keeps only the CDR3 DNA: 48 bases, framed from base 1. Looking up the germline V gene (reference sequence) yields CDR1 MNHEY and CDR2 SMNVEV. V is shortened by 3 bases, J by 8 bases, and the region joining them spans 22 bases.

The record originates from a study of T cell responses to AZD1222 COVID-19 vaccine (dated by TCRdb to 2020 to 2023). Regarding the research as a whole: A total of around 240 trial participants underwent TCR sequencing, of whom roughly 210 received two doses of AZD1222 and about 25 received two doses of the MenACWY control vaccine. Trial participants were enrolled by age into subgroups of 18-55, 56-69 and 70-plus years, and around 150, 28 and 57 TCR-sequenced participants, respectively, were included in these subgroups. Study-wide conclusions, independent of this receptor: Epitopes outside the regions mutated in the B.1.351 and B.1.1.7 variants were reportedly recognized by nearly half of the unique spike-specific TCRs. The 56-69-year group was small, and its depth increase did not reach significance, likely because of low power. Participants were mostly white British and included more females than males, and it was suggested by the authors that clonal diversity may have been underestimated. No day 14 peak-response samples were available, so repertoires were characterized only after the peak T cell response. Only six AZD1222 recipients were SARS-CoV-2 seropositive at baseline, limiting conclusions about previously exposed vaccinees. The vaccine-associated CD4 TCRs covered the entire spike protein, and the dominant responses fell in regions 160-218 and 743-854. A significant rise in spike-specific TCR breadth and depth was observed after two AZD1222 doses relative to day 0 and relative to MenACWY recipients.

The CDR3 regions of human TCRbeta chains were analyzed by immunosequencing. As for the original processing: TCRs in the repertoires were matched against a reference library of SARS-CoV-2-specific TCRs that had been generated with the MIRA antigen-specificity platform. Breadth meant the fraction of unique TCRs that were SARS-CoV-2-associated, whereas depth meant the fraction of total T cells that were SARS-CoV-2-associated. Using the MIRA data, each spike-specific TCR was mapped to the spike region that the TCR reacts to and placed in a CD4 or CD8 class. Log10-transformed breadth and depth values were compared by one-way ANOVA with Sidak's multiple comparisons tests. In its TCRdb copy, this immuneACCESS table keeps in-frame sequences only and misses some clones. Where compared with another copy, unresolved V genes explain less than half of these, and the others have no known cause. V, J and clone size are those of that table, while D and trimming were read from the DNA. The table for this sample lists some 100,000 clones; about 90% of them were counted only once. About 4% of the sample belongs to the ten largest clones.

The source material was peripheral blood, sampled 28 days after the second AZD1222 dose. This clonotype was sampled from an adult who received the AZD1222 COVID-19 vaccine. Here the chain combines TRBV27 and TRBJ1-2; too little of a D gene remains to name it. The DNA reads TGTGCCAGCAGTTTCAACGGACGCGGCGGGTTGGGGGGCTACACCTTC. It specifies CASSFNGRGGLGGYTF.